A single T cell receptor (beta chain) is shown here with its context. Its specificity is not known. This sample is drawn from a study of shared clonotypes between healthy human individuals. Study results and limitations: On the whole, naive subsets had larger estimated richness than memory subsets had.

Trimming took off 6 bases at V and 0 bases at J, with 15 bases between the two ends. Germline loops: CDR1 MNHEY, CDR2 SVGAGI. The CDR3 consists of 15 residues. The assay was immunoSEQ multiplex PCR, and TCRdb's table has in-frame clones only and misses some. This table has roughly 2,300,000 clones, approximately 90% appearing once. This chain links TRBV6-5 with TRBJ2-7; D might be TRBD2 (5 bases). The TCR sequence derives from a man aged 18 to 35 in good health. Some clones in this sample may be carry-over from other donors' samples. Sequenced sample: naive CD4+ T cells from PBMCs. Subset indicated: CD45RA+ positively selected. CDR3 sequence (DNA): TGTGCCAGCAGCCGTAATTGGCTAGCCTCCTACGAGCAGTACTTC. This translates into CASSRNWLASYEQYF.